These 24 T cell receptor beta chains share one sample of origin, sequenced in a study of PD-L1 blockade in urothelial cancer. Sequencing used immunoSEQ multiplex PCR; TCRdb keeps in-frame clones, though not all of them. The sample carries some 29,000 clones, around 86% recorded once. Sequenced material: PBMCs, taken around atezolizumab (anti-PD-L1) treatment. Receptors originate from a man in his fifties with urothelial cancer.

The CDR3 protein is CASSATGAYEQYF. CDR3 in DNA: TGCGCCAGCAGCGCTACAGGGGCCTACGAGCAGTACTTC. V and J are TRBV10-1 and TRBJ2-7; 7 bases align to TRBD1. The CDR3 has 13 amino acids. Germline CDR1 WNHNN, CDR2 SYGVQD (reference sequence). J lost 2 bases, V lost 6 bases, and 4 bases had no gene match.

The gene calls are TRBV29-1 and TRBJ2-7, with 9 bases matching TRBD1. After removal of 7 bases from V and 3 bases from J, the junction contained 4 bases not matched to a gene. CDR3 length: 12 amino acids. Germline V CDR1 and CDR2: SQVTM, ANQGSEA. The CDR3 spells CSAGTGNYEQYF. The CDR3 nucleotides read TGCAGCGCCGGGACAGGGAACTACGAGCAGTACTTC.

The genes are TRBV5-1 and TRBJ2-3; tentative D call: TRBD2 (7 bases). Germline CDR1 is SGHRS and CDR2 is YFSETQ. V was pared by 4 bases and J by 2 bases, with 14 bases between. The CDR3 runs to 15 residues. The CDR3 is CASSPSGGATDTQYF. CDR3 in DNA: TGCGCCAGCAGCCCGAGTGGGGGGGCCACAGATACGCAGTATTTT.

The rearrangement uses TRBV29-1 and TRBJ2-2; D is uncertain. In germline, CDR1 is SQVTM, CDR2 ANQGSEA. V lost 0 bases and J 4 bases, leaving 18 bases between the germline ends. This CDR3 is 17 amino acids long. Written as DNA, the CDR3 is TGCAGCGTTGAAGATACTCCCCCCCCGCAGCGCACCGGGGAGCTGTTTTTT. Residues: CSVEDTPPPQRTGELFF.

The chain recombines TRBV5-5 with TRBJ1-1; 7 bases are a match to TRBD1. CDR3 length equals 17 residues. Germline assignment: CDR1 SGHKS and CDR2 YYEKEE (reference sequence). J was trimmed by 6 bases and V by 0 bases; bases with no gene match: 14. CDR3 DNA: TGTGCCAGCAGCTTGGGACAGGGCCCGCTTGGATCGTCTGAAGCTTTCTTT. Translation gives CASSLGQGPLGSSEAFF.

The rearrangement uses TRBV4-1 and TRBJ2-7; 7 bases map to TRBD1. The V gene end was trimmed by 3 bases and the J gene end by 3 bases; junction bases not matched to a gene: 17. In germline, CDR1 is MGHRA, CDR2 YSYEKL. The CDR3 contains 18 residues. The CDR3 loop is CASSHPGQEALRHYEQYF. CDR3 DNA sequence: TGCGCCAGCAGCCACCCTGGACAGGAGGCCCTAAGACACTACGAGCAGTACTTC.

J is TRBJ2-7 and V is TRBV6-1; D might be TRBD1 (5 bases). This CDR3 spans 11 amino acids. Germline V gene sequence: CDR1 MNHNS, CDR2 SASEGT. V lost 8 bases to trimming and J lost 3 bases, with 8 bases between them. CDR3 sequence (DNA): TGTGCCAGCGGGGCCGACTACGAGCAGTACTTC. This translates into CASGADYEQYF.

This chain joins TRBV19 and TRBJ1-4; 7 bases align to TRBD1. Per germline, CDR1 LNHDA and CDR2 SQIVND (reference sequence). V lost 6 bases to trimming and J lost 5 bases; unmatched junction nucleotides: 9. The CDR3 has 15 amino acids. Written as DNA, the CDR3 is TGTGCCAGTAGGGGCCCGGGACAGATAAATGAAAAACTGTTTTTT. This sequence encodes CASRGPGQINEKLFF.

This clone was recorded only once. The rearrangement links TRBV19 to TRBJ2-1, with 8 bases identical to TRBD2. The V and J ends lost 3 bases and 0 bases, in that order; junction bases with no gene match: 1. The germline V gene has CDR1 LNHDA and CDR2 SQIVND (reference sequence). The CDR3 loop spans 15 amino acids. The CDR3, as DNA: TGTGCCAGTAGTATCAGCGGGAGCTCCTACAATGAGCAGTTCTTC. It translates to CASSISGSSYNEQFF.

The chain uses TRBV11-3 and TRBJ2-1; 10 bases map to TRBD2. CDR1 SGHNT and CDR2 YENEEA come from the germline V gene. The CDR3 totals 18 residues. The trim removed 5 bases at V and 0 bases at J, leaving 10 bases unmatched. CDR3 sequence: CASSPRTSGASSYNEQFF. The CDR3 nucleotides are TGTGCCAGCAGCCCCCGGACTAGCGGAGCCAGCTCCTACAATGAGCAGTTCTTC.

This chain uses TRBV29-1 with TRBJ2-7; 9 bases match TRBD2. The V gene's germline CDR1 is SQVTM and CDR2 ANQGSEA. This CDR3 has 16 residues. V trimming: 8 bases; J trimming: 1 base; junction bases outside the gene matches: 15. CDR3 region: CSFWGTLTSGSYEQYF. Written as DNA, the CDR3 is TGCAGCTTTTGGGGTACACTTACTAGCGGGTCCTACGAGCAGTACTTC.

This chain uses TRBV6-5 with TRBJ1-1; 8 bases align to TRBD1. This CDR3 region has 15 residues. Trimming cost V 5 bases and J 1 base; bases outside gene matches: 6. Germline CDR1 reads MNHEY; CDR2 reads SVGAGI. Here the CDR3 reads CASSPRTGRNTEAFF. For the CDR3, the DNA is TGTGCCAGCAGTCCACGGACAGGGCGGAACACTGAAGCTTTCTTT.

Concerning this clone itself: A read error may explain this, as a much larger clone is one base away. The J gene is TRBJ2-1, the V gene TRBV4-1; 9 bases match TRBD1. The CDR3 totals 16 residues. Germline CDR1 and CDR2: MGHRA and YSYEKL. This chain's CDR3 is CVSSQGDRDRWNEQFF. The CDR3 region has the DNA TGCGTCAGCAGCCAAGGGGACAGGGATAGATGGAATGAGCAGTTCTTC.

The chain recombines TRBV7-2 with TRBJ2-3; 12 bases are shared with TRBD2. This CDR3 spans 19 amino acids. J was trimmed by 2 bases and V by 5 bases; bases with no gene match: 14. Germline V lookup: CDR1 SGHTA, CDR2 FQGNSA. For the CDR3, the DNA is TGTGCCAGCAGCCACCCGCCAACTAGCGGGGGGAGGGACACAGATACGCAGTATTTT. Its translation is CASSHPPTSGGRDTDTQYF.

The CDR3 loop reads CASSFTGGAAGELFF. The CDR3 nucleotides are TGTGCCAGCAGTTTCACAGGGGGCGCAGCCGGGGAGCTGTTTTTT. V and J are TRBV28 and TRBJ2-2; TRBD1 matches 9 bases. The CDR3 runs 15 residues. V lost 3 bases, J lost 6 bases, and 5 bases stayed unmatched. Per the germline V gene, CDR1 is MDHEN and CDR2 is SYDVKM.

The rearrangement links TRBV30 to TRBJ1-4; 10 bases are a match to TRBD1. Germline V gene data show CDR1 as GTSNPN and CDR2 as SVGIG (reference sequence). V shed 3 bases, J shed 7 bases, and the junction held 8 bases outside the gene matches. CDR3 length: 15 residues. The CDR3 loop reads CAWRGQGTPGEKLFF. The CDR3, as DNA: TGTGCCTGGAGGGGACAGGGGACGCCGGGTGAAAAACTGTTTTTT.

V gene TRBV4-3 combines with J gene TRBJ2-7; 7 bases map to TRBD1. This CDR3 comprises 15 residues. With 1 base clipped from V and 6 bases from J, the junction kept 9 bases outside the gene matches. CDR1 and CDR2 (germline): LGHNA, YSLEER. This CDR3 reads CASSQGRGTEFEQYF. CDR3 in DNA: TGCGCCAGCAGCCAAGGTCGTGGGACAGAATTCGAGCAGTACTTC.

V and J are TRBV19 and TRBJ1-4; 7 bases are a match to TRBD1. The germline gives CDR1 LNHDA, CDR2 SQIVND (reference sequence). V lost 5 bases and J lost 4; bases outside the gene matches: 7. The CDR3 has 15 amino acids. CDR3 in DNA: TGTGCCAGTAGTTCCCCCAGGGGGAATAATGAAAAACTGTTTTTT. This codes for CASSSPRGNNEKLFF.

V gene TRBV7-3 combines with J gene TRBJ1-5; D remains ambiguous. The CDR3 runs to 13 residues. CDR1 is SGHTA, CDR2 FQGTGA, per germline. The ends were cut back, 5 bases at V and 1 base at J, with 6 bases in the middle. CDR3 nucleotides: TGTGCCAGCAGCCTCTCCAGCAATCAGCCCCAGCATTTT. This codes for CASSLSSNQPQHF. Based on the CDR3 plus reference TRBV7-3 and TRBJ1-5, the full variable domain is GAGVSQTPSNKVTEKGKYVELRCDPISGHTALYWYRQSLGQGPEFLIYFQGTGAADDSGLPNDRFFAVRPEGSVSTLKIQRTERGDSAVYLCASSLSSNQPQHFGDGTRLSIL.

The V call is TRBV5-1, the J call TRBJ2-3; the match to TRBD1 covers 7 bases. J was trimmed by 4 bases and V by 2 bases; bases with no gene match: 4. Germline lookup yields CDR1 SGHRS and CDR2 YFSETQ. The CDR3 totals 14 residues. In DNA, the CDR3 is TGCGCCAGCAGCTTCGGAACAGGGGCAGATACGCAGTATTTT. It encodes CASSFGTGADTQYF. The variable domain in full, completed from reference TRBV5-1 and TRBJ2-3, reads KAGVTQTPRYLIKTRGQQVTLSCSPISGHRSVSWYQQTPGQGLQFLFEYFSETQRNKGNFPGRFSGRQFSNSRSEMNVSTLELGDSALYLCASSFGTGADTQYFGPGTRLTVL.

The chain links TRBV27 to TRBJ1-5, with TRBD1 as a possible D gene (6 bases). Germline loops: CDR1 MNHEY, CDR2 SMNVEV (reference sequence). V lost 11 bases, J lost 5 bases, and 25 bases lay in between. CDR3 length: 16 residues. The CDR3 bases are TGTGCCCACATTTCGCGGGGGGCAGTTTGGGATCAGCCCCAGCATTTT. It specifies CAHISRGAVWDQPQHF.

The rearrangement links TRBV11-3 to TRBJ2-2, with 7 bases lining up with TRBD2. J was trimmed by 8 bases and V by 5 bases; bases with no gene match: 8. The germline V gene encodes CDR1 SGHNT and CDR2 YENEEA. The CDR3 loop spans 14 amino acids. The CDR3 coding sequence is TGTGCCAGCAGCCCAGGCTGGGGGGGAGGGGAGCTGTTTTTT. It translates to CASSPGWGGGELFF.

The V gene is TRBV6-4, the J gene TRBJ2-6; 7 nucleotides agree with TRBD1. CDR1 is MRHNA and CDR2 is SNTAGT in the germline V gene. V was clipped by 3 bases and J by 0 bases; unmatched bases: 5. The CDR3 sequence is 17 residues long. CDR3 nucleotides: TGTGCCAGCAGTGAAGGGACAGTGGGCTCTGGGGCCAACGTCCTGACTTTC. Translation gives CASSEGTVGSGANVLTF.

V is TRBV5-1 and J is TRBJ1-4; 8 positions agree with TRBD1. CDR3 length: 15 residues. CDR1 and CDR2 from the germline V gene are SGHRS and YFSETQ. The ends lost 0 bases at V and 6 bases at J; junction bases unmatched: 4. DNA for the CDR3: TGCGCCAGCAGCTTGGTGGCGACAGGGGATGAAAAACTGTTTTTT. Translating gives CASSLVATGDEKLFF.